The 7 T cell receptor beta chains listed next were all sequenced from one sample in a study of metastatic and nonmetastatic thyroid tumors. Ahead of thyroid surgery, no patient had received treatment of any kind. TCRdb re-analyzed the PCR reads using MiXCR. The table records roughly 70,000 clones, 18% of them present only once. Sequenced sample: blood. The receptors come from a female donor with papillary thyroid cancer or a benign thyroid nodule (not recorded which). Some clones in this sample may be carry-over from other donors' samples.

The chain links TRBV30 to TRBJ1-6; 10 bases are a match to TRBD1. The trim removed 6 bases at V and 7 bases at J, leaving 15 bases unmatched. This CDR3 contains 17 residues. In germline, CDR1 is GTSNPN, CDR2 SVGIG (reference sequence). CDR3 residues: CACRDPGQGILNSPLHF. CDR3 coding DNA: TGTGCCTGCCGCGATCCGGGACAGGGGATTCTAAATTCACCCCTCCACTTT. The full variable domain, with the rest looked up from reference TRBV30 and TRBJ1-6, is SQTIHQWPATLVQPVGSPLSLECTVEGTSNPNLYWYRQAAGRGLQLLFYSVGIGQISSEVPQNLSASRPQDRQFILSSKKLLLSDSGFYLCACRDPGQGILNSPLHFGNGTRLTVT.

This clone is categorized as medium-sized. V is TRBV4-2 and J is TRBJ2-3; 8 positions agree with TRBD2. Germline CDR1 reads LGHNA; CDR2 reads YNFKEQ. CDR3 size: 17 residues. The ends lost 0 bases at V and 0 bases at J; junction bases unmatched: 5. DNA of the CDR3: TGTGCCAGCAGCCAAGATGGCCCTAGCGGGAGCACAGATACGCAGTATTTT. Residues: CASSQDGPSGSTDTQYF.

This clone has just a few counts. Being one base from a much bigger clone, this may be a read error. The genes are TRBV6-1 and TRBJ2-2; D is perhaps TRBD1 (6 bases). V lost 3 bases, J lost 6 bases, and 11 bases lay in between. CDR1 and CDR2 from the germline V gene are MNHNS and SASEGT. The CDR3 length is 14 residues. This chain's CDR3 is CASSEREGAGELFF. The CDR3 DNA follows: TGTGCCAGCAGTGAGCGAGAGGGGGCCGGGGAGCTGTTTTTT.

The V gene is TRBV4-1, the J gene TRBJ1-5; D possibly corresponds to TRBD1 (5 bases). The V gene's germline CDR1 is MGHRA and CDR2 YSYEKL. The CDR3 extends over 15 amino acids. Trimming took off 4 bases at V and 5 bases at J, with 15 bases between the two ends. CDR3 protein: CASSRDQGGDQPQHF. CDR3 coding DNA: TGCGCCAGCAGCCGAGATCAGGGCGGGGATCAGCCCCAGCATTTT.

This clone has at least ten counts. This chain uses TRBV28 with TRBJ1-2; D unclear. The CDR3 is made up of 11 amino acids. V lost 8 bases to trimming and J lost 5 bases, with 9 bases between them. The germline V gene has CDR1 MDHEN and CDR2 SYDVKM. The CDR3 is CASSDGYGYTF. The DNA for the CDR3 is TGTGCCAGCTCAGACGGATATGGCTACACCTTC.

This clone was recorded many times. This chain connects TRBV2 to TRBJ1-2; unclear D gene. Germline CDR1 and CDR2: SNHLY and FYNNEI. The V end lost 6 bases, the J end lost 2 bases, and 10 bases lay between the germline ends. The CDR3 has 13 amino acids. Here the CDR3 reads CASSYAGNYGYTF. The CDR3, as DNA: TGTGCCAGCAGCTACGCGGGGAACTATGGCTACACCTTC.

At least ten counts were recorded for this clone. This CDR3 is missing its conserved last phenylalanine or tryptophan, likely due to a read error. The limits of the CDR3 on the DNA are not certain, so only TCRdb's listed CDR3 is given. The V gene is TRBV7-9, the J gene TRBJ1-5; the table gives TRBD1 as D, unverified against the DNA. The germline gives CDR1 SEHNR, CDR2 FQNEAQ (reference sequence). The CDR3 numbers 10 amino acids, ends counted. CDR3 protein: CASSSPTVGP.